The next 3 T cell receptor beta chains were all read from a single sample in a study of cytomegalovirus exposure and HLA in healthy donors. PCR used 60 Vbeta primers and 13 Jbeta primers. The table came from immunoSEQ multiplex PCR; TCRdb's copy has only in-frame clones and leaves some out. The sample carries more than 95,000 clones, over 65% recorded once. Input material: PBMCs. These receptor sequences come from a woman between 40 and 55 years old in good health and CMV-seronegative.

This chain uses TRBV10-3 with TRBJ2-3, with D tentatively TRBD2 (6 bases). The germline V and J ends were trimmed by 6 bases and 1 base, with 8 bases remaining between them. The CDR3 spans 13 residues. Germline CDR1 ENHRY, CDR2 SYGVKD. CDR3 amino acids: CAIRTGGTDTQYF. The CDR3 nucleotides are TGTGCCATCAGAACGGGAGGCACAGATACGCAGTATTTT.

The V call is TRBV2, the J call TRBJ2-5; D is undetermined. The tail of the sequence fits TRBJ2-7 better, so the J call may be wrong. The CDR3 runs 12 residues. Germline assignment: CDR1 SNHLY and CDR2 FYNNEI. The CDR3 DNA is TGTGCCAGCTCATCAGACTCCTACGAGCAGTACTTC. This encodes CASSSDSYEQYF.

A few counts support this clone. V and J are TRBV7-8 and TRBJ2-3; 7 nucleotides align to TRBD1. The CDR3 is 13 residues long. The germline V gene encodes CDR1 SGHVS and CDR2 FQNEAQ. V dropped 8 bases and J dropped 6; count of bases not matched to a gene: 8. The CDR3 coding sequence is TGTGCCAGCTCCTTCCAACAGGGGGATACGCAGTATTTT. Translation: CASSFQQGDTQYF.